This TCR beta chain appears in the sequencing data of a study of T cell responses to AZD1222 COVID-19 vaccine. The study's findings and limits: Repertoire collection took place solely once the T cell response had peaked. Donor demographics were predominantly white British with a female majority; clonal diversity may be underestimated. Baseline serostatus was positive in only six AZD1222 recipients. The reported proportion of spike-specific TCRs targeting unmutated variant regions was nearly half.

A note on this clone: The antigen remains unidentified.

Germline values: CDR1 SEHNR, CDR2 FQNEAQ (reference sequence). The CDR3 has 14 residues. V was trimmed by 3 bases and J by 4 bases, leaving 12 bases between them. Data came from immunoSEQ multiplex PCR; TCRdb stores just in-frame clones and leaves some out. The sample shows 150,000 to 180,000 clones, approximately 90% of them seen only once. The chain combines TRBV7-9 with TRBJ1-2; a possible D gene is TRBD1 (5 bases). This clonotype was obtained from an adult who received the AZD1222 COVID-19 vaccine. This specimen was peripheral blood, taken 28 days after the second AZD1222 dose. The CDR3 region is CASSLGDGAYGYTF. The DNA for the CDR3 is TGTGCCAGCAGCTTGGGGGACGGGGCCTATGGCTACACCTTC.